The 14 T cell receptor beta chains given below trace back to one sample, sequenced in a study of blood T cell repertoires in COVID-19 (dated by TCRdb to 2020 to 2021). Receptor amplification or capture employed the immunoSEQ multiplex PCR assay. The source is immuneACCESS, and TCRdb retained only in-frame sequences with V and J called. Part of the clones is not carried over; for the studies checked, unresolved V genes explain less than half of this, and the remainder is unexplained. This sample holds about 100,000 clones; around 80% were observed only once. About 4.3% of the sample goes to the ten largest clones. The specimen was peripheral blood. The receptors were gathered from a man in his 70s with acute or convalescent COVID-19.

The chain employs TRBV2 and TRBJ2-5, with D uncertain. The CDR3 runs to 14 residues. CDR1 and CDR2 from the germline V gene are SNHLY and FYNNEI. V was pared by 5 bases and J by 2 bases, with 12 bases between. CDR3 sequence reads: CASSLRQDQETQYF. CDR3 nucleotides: TGTGCCAGCAGTCTTCGACAAGATCAAGAGACCCAGTACTTC.

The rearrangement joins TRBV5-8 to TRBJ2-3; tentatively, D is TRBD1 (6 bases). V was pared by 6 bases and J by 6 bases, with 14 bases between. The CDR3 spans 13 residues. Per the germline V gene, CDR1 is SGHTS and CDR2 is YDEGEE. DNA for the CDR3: TGTGCCAGCATCTTCCAGGGGTTTGATACGCAGTATTTT. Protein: CASIFQGFDTQYF.

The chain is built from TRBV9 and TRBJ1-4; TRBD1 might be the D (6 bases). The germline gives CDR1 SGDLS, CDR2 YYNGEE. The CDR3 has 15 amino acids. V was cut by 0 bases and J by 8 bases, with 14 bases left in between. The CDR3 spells CASSVGGGPWEKLFF. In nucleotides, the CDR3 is TGTGCCAGCAGCGTAGGTGGGGGCCCTTGGGAAAAACTGTTTTTT.

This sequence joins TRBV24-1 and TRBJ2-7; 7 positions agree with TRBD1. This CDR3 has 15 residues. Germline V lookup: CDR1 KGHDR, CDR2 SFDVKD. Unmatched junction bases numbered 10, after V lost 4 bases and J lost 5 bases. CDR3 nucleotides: TGTGCCACCAGTGAAAGACAGGGCACCCCTCACGAGCAGTACTTC. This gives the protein CATSERQGTPHEQYF.

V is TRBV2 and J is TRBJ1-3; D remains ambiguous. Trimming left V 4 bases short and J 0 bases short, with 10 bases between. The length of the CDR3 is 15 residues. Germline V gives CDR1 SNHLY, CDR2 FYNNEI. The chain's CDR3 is CASSAEGSSGNTIYF. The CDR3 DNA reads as TGTGCCAGCAGTGCGGAGGGAAGCTCTGGAAACACCATATATTTT.

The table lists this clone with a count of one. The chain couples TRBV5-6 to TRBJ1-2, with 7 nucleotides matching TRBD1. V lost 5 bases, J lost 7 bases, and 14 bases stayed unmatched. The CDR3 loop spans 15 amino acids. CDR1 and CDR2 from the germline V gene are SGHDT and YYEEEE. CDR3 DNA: TGTGCCAGCAGTTCCTTTGGGGCAGGGGGATTTGGCTACACCTTC. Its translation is CASSSFGAGGFGYTF.

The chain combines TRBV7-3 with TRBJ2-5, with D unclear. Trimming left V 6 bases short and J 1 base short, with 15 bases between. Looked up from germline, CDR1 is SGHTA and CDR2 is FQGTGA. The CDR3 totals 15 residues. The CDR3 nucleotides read TGTGCCAGCAGATCCAGGCATAACCCCCAAGAGACCCAGTACTTC. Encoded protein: CASRSRHNPQETQYF.

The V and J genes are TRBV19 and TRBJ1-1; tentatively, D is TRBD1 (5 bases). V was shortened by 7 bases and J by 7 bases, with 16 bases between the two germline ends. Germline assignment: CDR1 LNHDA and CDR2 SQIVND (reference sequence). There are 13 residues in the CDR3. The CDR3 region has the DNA TGTGCCAGTACTCTTACAGGTTTGGGTGAAGCTTTCTTT. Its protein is CASTLTGLGEAFF.

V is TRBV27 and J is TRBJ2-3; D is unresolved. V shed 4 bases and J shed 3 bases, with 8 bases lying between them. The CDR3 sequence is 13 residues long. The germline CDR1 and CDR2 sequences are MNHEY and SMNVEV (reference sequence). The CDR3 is CASSYEATDTQYF. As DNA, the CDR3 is TGTGCCAGCAGTTACGAAGCGACAGATACGCAGTATTTT.

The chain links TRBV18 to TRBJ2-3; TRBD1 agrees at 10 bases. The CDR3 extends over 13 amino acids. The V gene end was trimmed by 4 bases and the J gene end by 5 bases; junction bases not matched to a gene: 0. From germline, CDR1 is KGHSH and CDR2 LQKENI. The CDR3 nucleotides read TGTGCCAGCTCACGGGACAGGGGAGATACGCAGTATTTT. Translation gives CASSRDRGDTQYF. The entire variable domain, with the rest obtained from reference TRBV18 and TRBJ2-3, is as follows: NAGVMQNPRHLVRRRGQEARLRCSPMKGHSHVYWYRQLPEEGLKFMVYLQKENIIDESGMPKERFSAEFPKEGPSILRIQQVVRGDSAAYFCASSRDRGDTQYFGPGTRLTVL.

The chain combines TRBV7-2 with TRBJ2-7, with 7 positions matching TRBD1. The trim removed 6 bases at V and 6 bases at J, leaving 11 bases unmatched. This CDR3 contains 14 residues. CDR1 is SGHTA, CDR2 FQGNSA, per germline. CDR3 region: CASSRLRGQVEQYF. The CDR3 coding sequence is TGTGCCAGCAGTCGGTTGCGCGGACAGGTCGAGCAGTACTTC. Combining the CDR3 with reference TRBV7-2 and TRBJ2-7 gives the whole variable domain GAGVSQSPSNKVTEKGKDVELRCDPISGHTALYWYRQSLGQGLEFLIYFQGNSAPDKSGLPSDRFSAERTGGSVSTLTIQRTQQEDSAVYLCASSRLRGQVEQYFGPGTRLTVT.

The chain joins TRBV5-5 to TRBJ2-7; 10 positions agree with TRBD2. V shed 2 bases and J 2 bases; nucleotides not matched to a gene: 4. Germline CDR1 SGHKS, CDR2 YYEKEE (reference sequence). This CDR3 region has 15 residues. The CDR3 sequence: CASSFSGGTPYEQYF. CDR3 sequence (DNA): TGTGCCAGCAGCTTTAGCGGGGGGACTCCCTACGAGCAGTACTTC.

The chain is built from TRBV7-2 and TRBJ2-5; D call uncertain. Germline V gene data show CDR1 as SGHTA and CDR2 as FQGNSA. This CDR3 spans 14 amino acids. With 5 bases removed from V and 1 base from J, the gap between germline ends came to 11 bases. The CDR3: CASSVKTPQETQYF. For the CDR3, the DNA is TGTGCCAGCAGCGTAAAGACTCCCCAAGAGACCCAGTACTTC.

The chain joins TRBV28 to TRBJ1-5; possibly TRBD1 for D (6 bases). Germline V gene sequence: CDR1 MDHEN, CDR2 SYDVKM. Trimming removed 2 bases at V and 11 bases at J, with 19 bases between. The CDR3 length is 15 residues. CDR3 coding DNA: TGTGCCAGCAGTTTAGACAGTAGTGGGGGCACTACCCAGCATTTT. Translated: CASSLDSSGGTTQHF.